The next 9 T cell receptor beta chains were all read from a single sample in a study of T cells in localized non-small cell lung cancer. Profiled with immunoSEQ multiplex PCR; TCRdb holds only in-frame clones, not every one. The repertoire consists of some 10,000 clones, with approximately 50% occurring once and the leading ten covering approximately 4.5%. Sequenced here: lymph node tissue, sampled before any cancer treatment. The origin of the receptors is a woman aged 35-75 years with stage II squamous cell lung carcinoma.

Concerning this clone: Compared with germline, one end of the junction differs, possibly owing to a read error. This rearrangement joins TRBV6-8 to TRBJ1-2; D is uncertain. The V gene's germline CDR1 is MNHGY and CDR2 SAAAGT. This CDR3 is built from 14 residues. The CDR3 loop is CASRLGFQPGGYTF. In DNA form, the CDR3 reads TGTGCCAGCCGCCTGGGTTTTCAGCCGGGCGGCTACACCTTT.

The chain uses TRBV19 and TRBJ2-7, with D uncertain. V dropped 5 bases and J dropped 2 bases, with 13 bases sitting between them. The CDR3 sequence is 14 residues long. Germline V lookup: CDR1 LNHDA, CDR2 SQIVND (reference sequence). The CDR3 loop is CASSSRVFPYEQYF. CDR3 bases: TGTGCCAGTAGTTCCCGGGTCTTTCCCTACGAGCAGTACTTC.

This chain uses TRBV18 with TRBJ2-3; 15 bases fit TRBD2. The CDR3 spans 17 residues. Germline V lookup: CDR1 KGHSH, CDR2 LQKENI. The trim removed 2 bases at V and 6 bases at J, leaving 6 bases unmatched. CDR3 sequence: CASSPGLAGGTGDTQYF. The CDR3 coding sequence is TGTGCCAGCTCACCAGGACTAGCGGGAGGGACTGGGGATACGCAGTATTTT. The full variable domain, its missing parts supplied by reference TRBV18 and TRBJ2-3, is NAGVMQNPRHLVRRRGQEARLRCSPMKGHSHVYWYRQLPEEGLKFMVYLQKENIIDESGMPKERFSAEFPKEGPSILRIQQVVRGDSAAYFCASSPGLAGGTGDTQYFGPGTRLTVL.

The chain joins TRBV19 to TRBJ1-4, with D possibly matching TRBD1 (5 bases). The germline V gene has CDR1 LNHDA and CDR2 SQIVND (reference sequence). The V end lost 5 bases, the J end lost 0 bases, and 16 bases lay between the germline ends. The CDR3 consists of 17 residues. The DNA of the CDR3 is TGTGCCAGTAGTTCTCGTCGGGGACTTACAACTAATGAAAAACTGTTTTTT. Amino acid sequence: CASSSRRGLTTNEKLFF.

In its sample, this clone was seen once. The chain links TRBV19 to TRBJ1-1; D is unclear. The V gene's germline CDR1 is LNHDA and CDR2 SQIVND (reference sequence). This CDR3 has 13 amino acids. Trimming cost V 5 bases and J 1 base, with 8 bases left between them. CDR3: CASSGRPNTEAFF. For the CDR3, the DNA is TGTGCCAGTAGTGGGCGGCCGAACACTGAAGCTTTCTTT.

This clone was seen only once. The V gene is TRBV15, the J gene TRBJ2-1, with D tentatively TRBD1 (6 bases). Germline V gene sequence: CDR1 LNHNV, CDR2 YYDKDF (reference sequence). The CDR3 covers 15 residues. Trimming removed 3 bases at V and 2 bases at J, with 11 bases between. The CDR3 loop reads CATSRIRGPYNEQFF. The CDR3 bases are TGTGCCACCAGCAGGATCAGGGGCCCCTACAATGAGCAGTTCTTC.

The chain has TRBV19 and TRBJ1-2; the D is unclear. The ends were cut back, 5 bases at V and 3 bases at J, with 4 bases in the middle. The CDR3 covers 11 residues. Looked up from germline, CDR1 is LNHDA and CDR2 is SQIVND (reference sequence). CDR3 sequence: CASSYHYGYTF. Written as DNA, the CDR3 is TGTGCCAGTAGTTATCACTATGGCTACACCTTC.

The gene calls are TRBV28 and TRBJ1-4, with D unresolved. Germline CDR1 is MDHEN and CDR2 is SYDVKM. The CDR3 contains 14 residues. Trimming pared 10 bases from V and 2 bases from J, leaving 14 bases between. The CDR3 here is CATRRGRTNEKLFF. The CDR3 DNA is TGTGCCACCCGAAGAGGACGGACTAATGAAAAACTGTTTTTT.

The sample holds a few counts of this clone. The V call is TRBV30, the J call TRBJ2-1; weak D call: TRBD2 (6 bases). Trimming removed 5 bases from V and 5 bases from J, with 25 bases in between. The CDR3 is 17 residues long. Germline loops: CDR1 GTSNPN, CDR2 SVGIG (reference sequence). CDR3 nucleotides: TGTGCCTGGGCTTTTCCCCGGGGGTTCCCTAGGGACAATGAGCAGTTCTTC. Translation: CAWAFPRGFPRDNEQFF.